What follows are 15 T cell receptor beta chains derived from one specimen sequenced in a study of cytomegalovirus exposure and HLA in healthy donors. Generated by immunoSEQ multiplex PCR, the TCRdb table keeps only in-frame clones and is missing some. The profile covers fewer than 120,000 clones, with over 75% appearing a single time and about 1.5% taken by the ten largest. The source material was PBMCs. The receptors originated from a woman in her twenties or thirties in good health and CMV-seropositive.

The CDR3: CASSEGDRGEQYF. The CDR3 region has the DNA TGTGCCAGCAGCGAGGGGGACAGGGGCGAGCAGTACTTC. The chain is built from TRBV9 and TRBJ2-7; TRBD1 agrees at 10 bases. The junction had 3 bases not matched to a gene; V was cut back by 3 bases and J by 6 bases. Germline V gene sequence: CDR1 SGDLS, CDR2 YYNGEE. The CDR3 spans 13 residues.

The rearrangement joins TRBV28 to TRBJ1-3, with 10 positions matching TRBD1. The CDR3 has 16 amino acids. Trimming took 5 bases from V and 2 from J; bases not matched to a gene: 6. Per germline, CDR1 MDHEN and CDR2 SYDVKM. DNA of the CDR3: TGTGCCAGCAGTGATCGACAGGGGGCAGCTGGAAACACCATATATTTT. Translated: CASSDRQGAAGNTIYF.

The chain's CDR3 is CASSLLGLAGGGGELFF. CDR3 DNA: TGTGCCAGCAGCTTATTGGGACTAGCGGGAGGCGGTGGGGAGCTGTTTTTT. This chain connects TRBV11-2 to TRBJ2-2, with 15 nucleotides matching TRBD2. CDR3 length: 17 residues. Germline CDR1 is SGHAT and CDR2 is FQNNGV. With V trimmed by 2 bases and J by 8 bases, 6 bases remained unmatched.

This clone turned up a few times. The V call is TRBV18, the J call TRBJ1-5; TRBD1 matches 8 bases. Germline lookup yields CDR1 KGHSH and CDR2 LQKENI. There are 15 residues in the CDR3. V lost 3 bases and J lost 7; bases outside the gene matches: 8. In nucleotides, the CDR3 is TGTGCCAGCTCACCTTACGGACAGGGCGGGCAGCCCCAGCATTTT. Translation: CASSPYGQGGQPQHF.

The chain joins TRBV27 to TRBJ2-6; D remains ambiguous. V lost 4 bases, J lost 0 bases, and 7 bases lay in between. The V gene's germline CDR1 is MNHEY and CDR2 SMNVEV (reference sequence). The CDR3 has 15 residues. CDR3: CASSSVLSGANVLTF. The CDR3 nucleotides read TGTGCCAGCAGTTCAGTCCTCTCTGGGGCCAACGTCCTGACTTTC.

The DNA for the CDR3 is TGTGCCAGCAGCTTAGTCGGGACAGGGGGGAGCTCTGGCTACACCTTC. It codes for CASSLVGTGGSSGYTF. This chain uses TRBV11-2 with TRBJ1-2; 11 bases agree with TRBD1. The V gene's germline CDR1 is SGHAT and CDR2 FQNNGV. The CDR3 contains 16 residues. After removal of 1 base from V and 7 bases from J, the junction contained 8 bases not matched to a gene.

The chain's CDR3 is CASSPRLAGGHNEQFF. DNA for the CDR3: TGTGCCAGCAGTCCAAGACTAGCGGGGGGTCACAATGAGCAGTTCTTC. The chain joins TRBV27 to TRBJ2-1; the match to TRBD2 covers 13 bases. This CDR3 comprises 16 residues. V lost 5 bases and J lost 5; bases outside the gene matches: 6. Germline V CDR1 and CDR2: MNHEY, SMNVEV (reference sequence).

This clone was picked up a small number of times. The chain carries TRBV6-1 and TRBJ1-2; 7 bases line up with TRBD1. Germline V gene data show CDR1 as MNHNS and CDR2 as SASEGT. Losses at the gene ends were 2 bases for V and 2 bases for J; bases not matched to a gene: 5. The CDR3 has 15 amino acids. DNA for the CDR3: TGTGCCAGCAGTGAACAGGGGGGAGCCAACTATGGCTACACCTTC. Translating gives CASSEQGGANYGYTF.

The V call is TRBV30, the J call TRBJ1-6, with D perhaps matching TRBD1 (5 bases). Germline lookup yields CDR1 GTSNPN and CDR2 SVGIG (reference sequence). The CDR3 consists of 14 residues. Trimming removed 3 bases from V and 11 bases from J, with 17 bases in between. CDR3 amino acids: CAWSVGERTTPLHF. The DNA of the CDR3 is TGTGCCTGGAGCGTAGGGGAGAGGACTACACCCCTCCACTTT.

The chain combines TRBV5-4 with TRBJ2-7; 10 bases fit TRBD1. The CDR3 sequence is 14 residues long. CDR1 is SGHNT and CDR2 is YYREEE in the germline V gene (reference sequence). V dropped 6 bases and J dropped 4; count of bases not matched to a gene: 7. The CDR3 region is CASMAGTGEYEQYF. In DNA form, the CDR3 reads TGTGCCAGCATGGCCGGGACAGGGGAATACGAGCAGTACTTC.

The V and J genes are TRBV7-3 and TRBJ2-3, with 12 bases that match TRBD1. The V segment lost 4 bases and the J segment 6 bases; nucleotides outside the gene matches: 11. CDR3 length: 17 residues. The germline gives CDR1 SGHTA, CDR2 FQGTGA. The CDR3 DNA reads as TGTGCCAGCAGCTCCGGCCGGGACAGGGGGCCGAAGGATACGCAGTATTTT. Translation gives CASSSGRDRGPKDTQYF.

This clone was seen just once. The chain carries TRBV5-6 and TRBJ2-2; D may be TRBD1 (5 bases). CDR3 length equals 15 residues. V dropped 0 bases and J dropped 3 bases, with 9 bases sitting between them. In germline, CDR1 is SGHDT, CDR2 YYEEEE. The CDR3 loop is CASSLERGYTGELFF. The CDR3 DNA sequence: TGTGCCAGCAGCTTGGAAAGGGGTTACACCGGGGAGCTGTTTTTT.

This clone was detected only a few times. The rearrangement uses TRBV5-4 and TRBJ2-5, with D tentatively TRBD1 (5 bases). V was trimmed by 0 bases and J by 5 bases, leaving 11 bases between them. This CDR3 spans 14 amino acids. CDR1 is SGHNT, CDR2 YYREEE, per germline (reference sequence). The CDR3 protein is CASSLVGVEETQYF. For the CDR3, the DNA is TGTGCCAGCAGCTTGGTAGGGGTCGAGGAGACCCAGTACTTC.

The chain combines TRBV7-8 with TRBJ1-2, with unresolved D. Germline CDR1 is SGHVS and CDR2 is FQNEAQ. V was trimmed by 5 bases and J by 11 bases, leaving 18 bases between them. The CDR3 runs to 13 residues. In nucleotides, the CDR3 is TGTGCCAGCAGCCGAATCAGCGGGTTGGGTTACACCTTC. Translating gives CASSRISGLGYTF.

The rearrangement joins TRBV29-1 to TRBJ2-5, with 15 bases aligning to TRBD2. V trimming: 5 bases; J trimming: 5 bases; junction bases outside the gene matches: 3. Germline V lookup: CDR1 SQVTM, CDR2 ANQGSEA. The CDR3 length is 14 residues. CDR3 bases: TGCAGCGTTTCCGGGACTAGCGGGGGGGAGACCCAGTACTTC. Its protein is CSVSGTSGGETQYF.